What follows are 10 T cell receptor beta chains derived from one specimen sequenced in a study of blood T cell repertoires in COVID-19. Here immunoSEQ multiplex PCR was the method, and the copy in TCRdb shows in-frame clones only, minus some. The data contain 230,000 or so clones, roughly 80% of them seen just once; the ten biggest clones take up approximately 4.8%. The sequenced sample was peripheral blood. The receptors were sampled from a man aged 50 to 59 with active or convalescent COVID-19.

The V gene is TRBV4-2, the J gene TRBJ2-3; TRBD2 agrees at 12 bases. Germline loops: CDR1 LGHNA, CDR2 YNFKEQ. The CDR3 is made up of 16 amino acids. V lost 2 bases to trimming and J lost 5 bases; unmatched junction nucleotides: 5. The CDR3 spells CASSQTSGGNEDTQYF. CDR3 bases: TGTGCCAGCAGCCAAACTAGCGGGGGGAACGAAGATACGCAGTATTTT.

This clone was detected only a few times. V usage is TRBV28 and J usage is TRBJ1-2; the match to TRBD1 covers 9 bases. The length of the CDR3 is 13 residues. Germline CDR1 is MDHEN and CDR2 is SYDVKM. The junction had 12 bases not matched to a gene; V was cut back by 6 bases and J by 13 bases. CDR3 residues: CASSPTPGTGFTF. DNA for the CDR3: TGTGCCAGCAGCCCTACCCCCGGGACAGGGTTCACCTTC.

The chain links TRBV2 to TRBJ1-4, with a tentative D call TRBD1 (5 bases). Trimming took 5 bases from V and 0 from J, leaving 10 bases between them. CDR1 is SNHLY, CDR2 FYNNEI, per germline. CDR3 size: 15 residues. The CDR3 DNA reads TGTGCCAGCAGTCAGGGCTCGGCAACTAATGAAAAACTGTTTTTT. Translated: CASSQGSATNEKLFF. Drawing the rest from reference TRBV2 and TRBJ1-4, the complete variable domain is EPEVTQTPSHQVTQMGQEVILRCVPISNHLYFYWYRQILGQKVEFLVSFYNNEISEKSEIFDDQFSVERPDGSNFTLKIRSTKLEDSAMYFCASSQGSATNEKLFFGSGTQLSVL.

The gene calls are TRBV5-1 and TRBJ2-3; D might be TRBD2 (5 bases). This CDR3 has 15 amino acids. Between the trimmed V and J ends, which lost 4 bases and 0 bases, there was a span of 12 bases. Looked up from germline, CDR1 is SGHRS and CDR2 is YFSETQ. In DNA form, the CDR3 reads TGCGCCAGCAGCCCCGGGAAGACTAGCACAGATACGCAGTATTTT. Protein sequence: CASSPGKTSTDTQYF.

J is TRBJ1-2 and V is TRBV6-1, with D tentatively TRBD1 (5 bases). From germline, CDR1 is MNHNS and CDR2 SASEGT. The germline V and J ends were trimmed by 1 base and 7 bases, with 13 bases remaining between them. This CDR3 is built from 14 residues. In DNA form, the CDR3 reads TGTGCCAGCAGTGAAGGACAGCCTCGGAGTGGCTACACCTTC. Residues: CASSEGQPRSGYTF.

The chain couples TRBV4-2 to TRBJ1-2; unclear D gene. Between the trimmed V and J ends, which lost 4 bases and 4 bases, there was a span of 13 bases. Germline CDR1 reads LGHNA; CDR2 reads YNFKEQ. There are 14 residues in the CDR3. CDR3 coding DNA: TGTGCCAGCAGCCCCGAGGGTGACCGCTATGGCTACACCTTC. Its translation: CASSPEGDRYGYTF.

V and J are TRBV19 and TRBJ1-1; 7 nucleotides line up with TRBD1. Germline values: CDR1 LNHDA, CDR2 SQIVND (reference sequence). V trimming: 2 bases; J trimming: 0 bases; junction bases outside the gene matches: 0. The CDR3 is 14 amino acids. CDR3 sequence (DNA): TGTGCCAGTAGTATAACAGGGGTGAACACTGAAGCTTTCTTT. It encodes CASSITGVNTEAFF.

This clone was seen a few times. The chain uses TRBV2 and TRBJ1-2, with D possibly being TRBD1 (6 bases). The CDR3 consists of 11 residues. Germline CDR1 is SNHLY and CDR2 is FYNNEI. Trimming took off 10 bases at V and 5 bases at J, with 11 bases between the two ends. The CDR3 sequence is CATQGSYGYTF. The CDR3 nucleotides read TGTGCCACCCAGGGGAGTTATGGCTACACCTTC.

The CDR3 DNA reads TGTGCCAGCAGCCGAACTGGAGGGGAGCAGTACTTC. Translating it yields CASSRTGGEQYF. The chain couples TRBV7-2 to TRBJ2-7, with TRBD2 as a possible D gene (6 bases). Trimming removed 5 bases at V and 7 bases at J, with 12 bases between. This CDR3 is 12 amino acids long. Per germline, CDR1 SGHTA and CDR2 FQGNSA.

The chain couples TRBV6-5 to TRBJ2-1; 10 bases are shared with TRBD2. The germline gives CDR1 MNHEY, CDR2 SVGAGI. The junction had 3 bases not matched to a gene; V was cut back by 7 bases and J by 3 bases. This CDR3 comprises 14 residues. CDR3 coding DNA: TGTGCCAGCAAGCCTAGCGGGGGCTACAATGAGCAGTTCTTC. This gives the protein CASKPSGGYNEQFF.